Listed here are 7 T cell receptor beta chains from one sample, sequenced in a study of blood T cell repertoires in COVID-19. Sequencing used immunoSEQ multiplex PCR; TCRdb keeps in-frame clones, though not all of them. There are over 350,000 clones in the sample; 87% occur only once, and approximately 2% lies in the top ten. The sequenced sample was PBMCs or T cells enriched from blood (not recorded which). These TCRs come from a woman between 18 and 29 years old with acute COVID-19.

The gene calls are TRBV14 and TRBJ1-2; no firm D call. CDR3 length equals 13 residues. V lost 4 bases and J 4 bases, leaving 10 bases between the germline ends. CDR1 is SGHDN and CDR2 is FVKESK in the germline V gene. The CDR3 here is CASSPSGGYGYTF. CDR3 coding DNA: TGTGCCAGCAGCCCCTCGGGAGGCTATGGCTACACCTTC.

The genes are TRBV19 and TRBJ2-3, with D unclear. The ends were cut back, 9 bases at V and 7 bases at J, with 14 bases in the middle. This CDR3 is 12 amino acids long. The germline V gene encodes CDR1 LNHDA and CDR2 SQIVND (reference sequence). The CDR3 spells CASHGQRNTQYF. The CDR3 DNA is TGTGCCAGCCATGGTCAGCGAAATACGCAGTATTTT.

CDR3 DNA: TGTGCCAGCAGCTTAACTAGCGGGGGGGCCTACGAGCAGTACTTC. It encodes CASSLTSGGAYEQYF. This chain uses TRBV7-2 with TRBJ2-7; 13 nucleotides agree with TRBD2. The CDR3 contains 15 residues. Germline V gene lookup returns CDR1 SGHTA and CDR2 FQGNSA. V dropped 2 bases and J dropped 2; count of bases not matched to a gene: 0.

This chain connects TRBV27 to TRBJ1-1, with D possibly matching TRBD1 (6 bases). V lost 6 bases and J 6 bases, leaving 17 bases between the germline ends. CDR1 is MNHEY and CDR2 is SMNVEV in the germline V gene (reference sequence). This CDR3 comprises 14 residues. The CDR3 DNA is TGTGCCAGCAGCGCGGGGGCTGGGGGGGCTGAAGCTTTCTTT. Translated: CASSAGAGGAEAFF.

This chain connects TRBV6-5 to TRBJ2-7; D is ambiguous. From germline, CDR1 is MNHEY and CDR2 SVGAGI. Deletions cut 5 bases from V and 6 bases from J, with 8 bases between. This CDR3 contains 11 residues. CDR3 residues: CASSNLVEQYF. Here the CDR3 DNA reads TGTGCCAGCAGTAACCTAGTCGAGCAGTACTTC.

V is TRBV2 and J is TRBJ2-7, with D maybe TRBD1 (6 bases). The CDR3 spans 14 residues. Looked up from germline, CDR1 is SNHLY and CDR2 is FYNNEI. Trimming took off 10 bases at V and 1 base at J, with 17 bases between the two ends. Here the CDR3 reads CAIEQRQGSYEQYF. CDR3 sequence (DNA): TGTGCCATCGAGCAGAGGCAGGGGTCCTACGAGCAGTACTTC.

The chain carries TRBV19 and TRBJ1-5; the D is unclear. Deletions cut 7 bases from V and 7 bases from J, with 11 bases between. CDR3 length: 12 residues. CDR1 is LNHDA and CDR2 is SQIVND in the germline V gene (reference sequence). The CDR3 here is CASTGFGQPQHF. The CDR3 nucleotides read TGTGCCAGTACGGGTTTTGGGCAGCCCCAGCATTTT.